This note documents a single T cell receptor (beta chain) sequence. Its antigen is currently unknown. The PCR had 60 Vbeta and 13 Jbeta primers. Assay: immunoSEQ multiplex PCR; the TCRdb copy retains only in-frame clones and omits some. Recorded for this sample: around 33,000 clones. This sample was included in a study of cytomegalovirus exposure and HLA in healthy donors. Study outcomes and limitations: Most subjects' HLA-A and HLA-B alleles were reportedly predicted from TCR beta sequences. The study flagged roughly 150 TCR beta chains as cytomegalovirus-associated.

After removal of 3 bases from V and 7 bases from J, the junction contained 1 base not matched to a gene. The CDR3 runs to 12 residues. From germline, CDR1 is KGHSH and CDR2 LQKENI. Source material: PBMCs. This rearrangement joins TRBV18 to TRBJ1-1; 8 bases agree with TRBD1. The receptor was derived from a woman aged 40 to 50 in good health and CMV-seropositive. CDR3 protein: CASSPGQGEAFF. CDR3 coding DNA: TGTGCCAGCTCACCCGGACAGGGTGAAGCTTTCTTT.